This T cell receptor (beta chain) emerged from a study of identical twins. TCRdb re-derived calls from the 5' RACE reads in MiXCR, one entry per CDR3 protein. The data hold fewer than 250,000 distinct CDR3 sequences, with around 8.1% observed a single time. By sample fraction, this clonotype is medium-sized. What it binds is not known. The germline gives CDR1 LGHNA, CDR2 YSLEER. Germline trimming cut 5 bases from V and 0 bases from J; bases unmatched to any gene: 3. The CDR3 is 14 residues long. Study results and limitations: With monozygotic twins, out-of-frame TCR alpha sharing exceeded what models estimated. Weaker excess twin sharing was observed in beta out-of-frame sequences.

These data are also associated with another study on yellow fever vaccine responses in identical twins.

The receptor comes from a woman aged 18-29 years in good health. The chain is built from TRBV4-3 and TRBJ2-5, with TRBD2 identical over 7 bases. Material for sequencing was memory (CD45RO+) T cells sorted from blood. The CDR3 DNA reads as TGCGCCAGCAGCGAGCGGGGTTACCAAGAGACCCAGTACTTC. Amino acid sequence: CASSERGYQETQYF.